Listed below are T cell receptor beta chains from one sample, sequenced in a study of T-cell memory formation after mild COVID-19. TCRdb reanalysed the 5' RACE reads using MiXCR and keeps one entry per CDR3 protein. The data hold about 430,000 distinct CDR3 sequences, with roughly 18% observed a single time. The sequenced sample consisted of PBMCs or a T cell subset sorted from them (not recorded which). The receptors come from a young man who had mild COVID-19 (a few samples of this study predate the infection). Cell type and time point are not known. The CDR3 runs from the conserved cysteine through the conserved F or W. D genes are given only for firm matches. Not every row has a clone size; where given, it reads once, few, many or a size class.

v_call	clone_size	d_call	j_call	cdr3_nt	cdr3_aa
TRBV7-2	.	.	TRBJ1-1	TGTGCCAGCAGCTCCCTGACACCGTCGGCTGAAGCTTTCTTT	CASSSLTPSAEAFF
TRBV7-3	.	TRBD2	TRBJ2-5	TGTGCCAGCAGCCTGGTGGCTAGCGGGGGAGTACAAGAGACCCAGTACTTC	CASSLVASGGVQETQYF
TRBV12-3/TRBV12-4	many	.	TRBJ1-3	TGTGCCAGCAGTTTATACAGGAACTCTGGAAACACCATATATTTT	CASSLYRNSGNTIYF
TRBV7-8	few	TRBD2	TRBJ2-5	TGTGCCAGCAGCTTTTATGGACTAGCTAGGGAGACCCAGTACTTC	CASSFYGLARETQYF
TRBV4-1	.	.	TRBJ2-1	TGCGCCAGCAGCCAAGATGGGCACAACAGCTACAATGAGCAGTTCTTC	CASSQDGHNSYNEQFF
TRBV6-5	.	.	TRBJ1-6	TGTGCCAGCAGGCCGGCCTGGGGGGAAAATTCACCCCTCCACTTT	CASRPAWGENSPLHF
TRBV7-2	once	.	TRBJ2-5	TGTGCCAGCAGCTTACTTGGGGGCACGGGGGAGACCCAGTACTTC	CASSLLGGTGETQYF
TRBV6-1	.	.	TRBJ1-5	TGTGCCAGCAGTTCCACAGTGGGTAATCAGCCCCAGCATTTT	CASSSTVGNQPQHF
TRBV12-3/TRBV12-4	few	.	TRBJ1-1	TGTGCCAGCAACCCCGGGCCGAACACTGAAGCTTTCTTT	CASNPGPNTEAFF
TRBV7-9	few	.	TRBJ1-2	TGTGCCAGCAGCCAACCAGGGCCCTATGGCTACACCTTC	CASSQPGPYGYTF
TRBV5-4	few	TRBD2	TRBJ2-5	TGTGCCAGCAGCGGGGACGGGTCTAGCGGGCGCCAAGAGACCCAGTACTTC	CASSGDGSSGRQETQYF
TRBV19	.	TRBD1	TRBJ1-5	TGTGCCAGTAGTAAGCTAGCCAGGGGGGATCAGCCCCAGCATTTT	CASSKLARGDQPQHF
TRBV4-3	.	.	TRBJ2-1	TGCGCCAGCAGCCAAGACACCCTCTACAATGAGCAGTTCTTC	CASSQDTLYNEQFF
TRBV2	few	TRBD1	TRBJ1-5	TGTGCCAGCAGTGAACCGGGACAGGACCAGCCCCAGCATTTT	CASSEPGQDQPQHF
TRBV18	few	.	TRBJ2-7	TGTGCCAGCTCACCACGGGGCCTCAGGGCGAGCTCCTACGAGCAGTACTTC	CASSPRGLRASSYEQYF
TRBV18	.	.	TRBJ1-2	TGTGCCAGCTCACCTCCAGGGTTTCTCGGCTATGGCTACACCTTC	CASSPPGFLGYGYTF
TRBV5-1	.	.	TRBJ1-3	TGCGCCAGCAGCAGGGGAGAAGCTGGAAACACCATATATTTT	CASSRGEAGNTIYF
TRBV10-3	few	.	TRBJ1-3	TGTGCCATCAGTGGGACAGAAAACGGAAACACCATATATTTT	CAISGTENGNTIYF
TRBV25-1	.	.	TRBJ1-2	TGTGCCAGCAGTCAGTACCTAGACAGCTATGGCTACACCTTC	CASSQYLDSYGYTF
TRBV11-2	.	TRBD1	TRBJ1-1	TGTGCCAGCAGCGATCGCGGACAGGGGAACACTGAAGCTTTCTTT	CASSDRGQGNTEAFF
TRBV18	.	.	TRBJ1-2	TGTGCCAGCTCACCAGGAGGAGGTGCGGGAGCTGGCTACACCTTC	CASSPGGGAGAGYTF
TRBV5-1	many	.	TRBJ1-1	TGCGCCAGCAGCTTTTCCTTTGGACGGGGCGGCACTGAAGCTTTCTTT	CASSFSFGRGGTEAFF
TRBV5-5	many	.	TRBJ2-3	TGTGCCAGCAGCTTGCGGCTTGGCGCCCTCAGCACAGATACGCAGTATTTT	CASSLRLGALSTDTQYF
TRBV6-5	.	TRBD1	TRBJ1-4	TGTGCCAGCAGTTACTCGATGGGACAGGGAAAACTGTTTTTT	CASSYSMGQGKLFF
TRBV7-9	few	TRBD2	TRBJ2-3	TGTGCCAGCAGACCGACGGGGGGGGCGGAGGATACGCAGTATTTT	CASRPTGGAEDTQYF
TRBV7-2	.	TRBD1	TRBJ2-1	TGTGCCAGCAGCTGGGACGGACAGGTCGGTTTCGGTGAGCAGTTCTTC	CASSWDGQVGFGEQFF
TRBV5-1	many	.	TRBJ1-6	TGCGCCAGCAGCTTCGGCAGAGAGAATTCACCCCTCCACTTT	CASSFGRENSPLHF
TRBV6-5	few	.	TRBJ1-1	TGTGCCAGCAGGACTTTTACTGAAGCTTTCTTT	CASRTFTEAFF
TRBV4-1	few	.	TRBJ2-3	TGCGCCAGCAGCCTCCATGGGCTAGCCCCAGATACGCAGTATTTT	CASSLHGLAPDTQYF
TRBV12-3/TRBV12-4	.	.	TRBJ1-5	TGTGCCAGCAGTTTCACAGACTTGGGTCAGCCCCAGCATTTT	CASSFTDLGQPQHF
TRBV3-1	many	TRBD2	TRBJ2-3	TGTGCCAGCATTCCGACTAGCGGAGATACGCAGTATTTT	CASIPTSGDTQYF
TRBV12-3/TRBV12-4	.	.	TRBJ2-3	TGTGCCAGCAGTTCCCGACAGGAGGACAAAGATACGCAGTATTTT	CASSSRQEDKDTQYF
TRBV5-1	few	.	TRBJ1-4	TGCGCCAGCAGCCCGGAAACTAATGAAAAACTGTTTTTT	CASSPETNEKLFF
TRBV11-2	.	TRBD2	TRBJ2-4	TGTGCCAGCAGCTTAGATCAGGTTAGCGGGATTCAGTACTTC	CASSLDQVSGIQYF
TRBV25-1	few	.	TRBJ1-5	TGTGCCAGCAGTGAAGGGGCCGGTTTGCAGCCCCAGCATTTT	CASSEGAGLQPQHF
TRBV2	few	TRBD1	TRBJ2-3	TGTGCCAGCAGTGTCAGGGGGCGGAAGCTGGATACGCAGTATTTT	CASSVRGRKLDTQYF
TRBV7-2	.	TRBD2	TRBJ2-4	TGTGCCAGCAGCTCAAGCGGGGGATTATTAAACATTCAGTACTTC	CASSSSGGLLNIQYF
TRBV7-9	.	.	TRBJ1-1	TGTGCCAGCCACAAATTGGGTTTTGAAGCTTTCTTT	CASHKLGFEAFF
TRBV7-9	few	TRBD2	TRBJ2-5	TGTGCCAGCAGCCGCGGGGGGTCCCAAGAGACCCAGTACTTC	CASSRGGSQETQYF
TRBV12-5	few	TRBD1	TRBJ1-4	TGTGCTAGTGGTTTGGGACAGGGTAATGAAAAACTGTTTTTT	CASGLGQGNEKLFF
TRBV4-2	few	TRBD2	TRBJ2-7	TGTGCCAGCAGCACCTTAGGCGCGGCGGGAGGGAACGAGCAGTACTTC	CASSTLGAAGGNEQYF